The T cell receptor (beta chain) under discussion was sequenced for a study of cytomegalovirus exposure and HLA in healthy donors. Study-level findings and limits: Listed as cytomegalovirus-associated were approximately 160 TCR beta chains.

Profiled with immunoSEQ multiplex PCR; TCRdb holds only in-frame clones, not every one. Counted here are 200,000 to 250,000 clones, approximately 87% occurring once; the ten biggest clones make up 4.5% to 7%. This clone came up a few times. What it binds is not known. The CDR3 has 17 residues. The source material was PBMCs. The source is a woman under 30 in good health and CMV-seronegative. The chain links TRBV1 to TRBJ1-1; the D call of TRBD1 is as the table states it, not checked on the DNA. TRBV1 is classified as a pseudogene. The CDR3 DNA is TGCACCAGCAGCCATGAAGACAGGGTCGGAGGTAACACTGAAGCTTTCTTT. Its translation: CTSSHEDRVGGNTEAFF.